This TCR beta chain was identified during a study of graft-versus-host responses after intestinal transplantation. Clones were read by immunoSEQ multiplex PCR, and TCRdb kept only the in-frame ones, dropping some. The data show tens of thousands of clones, 90% to 95% seen once. Remarks on this clone: Its antigen is not identified.

The CDR3 is made up of 15 amino acids. V dropped 5 bases and J dropped 3; count of bases not matched to a gene: 8. Per germline, CDR1 MDHEN and CDR2 SYDVKM. This sequence originates from a human donor who received an intestinal transplant. Material: unstimulated CD8+ T cells sorted from spleen or lymph node cells, obtained before intestinal transplant. This chain links TRBV28 with TRBJ1-1; 8 positions match TRBD1. In nucleotides, the CDR3 is TGTGCCAGCAGTCAACTAACAGGGGGGGACACTGAAGCTTTCTTT. Its translation: CASSQLTGGDTEAFF.